Listed here are 6 T cell receptor beta chains from one sample, sequenced in a study of cytotoxic CD8 clonotypes in ibrutinib-treated CLL. The protocol was immunoSEQ multiplex PCR, while the TCRdb copy is restricted to in-frame clones and leaves out a portion. Among about 72,000 clones listed, 70% to 90% were seen once. The sequenced sample was PBMCs, obtained at disease progression, from a patient treated with ibrutinib. All receptors come from a human donor with chronic lymphocytic leukemia.

The gene calls are TRBV6-5 and TRBJ2-2, with a possible D match to TRBD2 (5 bases). Trimming shortened V by 7 bases and J by 6 bases, and 12 bases separated the two germline ends. The CDR3 consists of 13 residues. Germline CDR1 MNHEY, CDR2 SVGAGI. CDR3 residues: CASTKLVAGELFF. In nucleotides, the CDR3 is TGTGCCAGCACCAAACTAGTCGCCGGGGAGCTGTTTTTT.

The V call is TRBV25-1, the J call TRBJ2-1; D unresolved. The V end was cut by 2 bases, the J end by 0 bases, with 8 bases between. The CDR3 runs 15 residues. Germline V gives CDR1 MGHDK, CDR2 SYGVNS. The DNA of the CDR3 is TGTGCCAGCAGTGAAGGTCCTAGCTCCTACAATGAGCAGTTCTTC. Amino acid sequence: CASSEGPSSYNEQFF.

V and J are TRBV5-8 and TRBJ2-5; either TRBD1 or TRBD2 may supply D (5 bases each). The CDR3 has 15 residues. Germline values: CDR1 SGHTS, CDR2 YDEGEE. The V end lost 4 bases, the J end lost 2 bases, and 15 bases lay between the germline ends. The CDR3 loop reads CASSLGTEGQETQYF. Here the CDR3 DNA reads TGTGCCAGCAGCCTAGGGACCGAAGGACAAGAGACCCAGTACTTC.

The chain joins TRBV18 to TRBJ2-5, with a possible D match to TRBD2 (6 bases). V lost 3 bases and J lost 3, with 11 bases in between. CDR3 length: 14 residues. The germline V gene has CDR1 KGHSH and CDR2 LQKENI. The CDR3 region has the DNA TGTGCCAGCTCACCGTGGACGGGGGAAGAGACCCAGTACTTC. As protein: CASSPWTGEETQYF.

The V call is TRBV29-1, the J call TRBJ1-1; 10 bases match TRBD1. This CDR3 comprises 15 residues. The V segment lost 3 bases and the J segment 7 bases; nucleotides outside the gene matches: 11. The germline CDR1 and CDR2 sequences are SQVTM and ANQGSEA. CDR3 sequence (DNA): TGCAGCGTTGAGAGCGACAGGGGGCGCGAGGGTGAAGCTTTCTTT. Amino acids: CSVESDRGREGEAFF.

This clone has more than one count but fewer than ten. This chain joins TRBV6-5 and TRBJ1-2; D gene uncertain. Germline CDR1 is MNHEY and CDR2 is SVGAGI. CDR3 size: 13 residues. V was pared by 5 bases and J by 3 bases, with 10 bases between. The CDR3: CASSGRGDYGYTF. The CDR3 bases are TGTGCCAGCAGTGGTAGAGGTGACTATGGCTACACCTTC.